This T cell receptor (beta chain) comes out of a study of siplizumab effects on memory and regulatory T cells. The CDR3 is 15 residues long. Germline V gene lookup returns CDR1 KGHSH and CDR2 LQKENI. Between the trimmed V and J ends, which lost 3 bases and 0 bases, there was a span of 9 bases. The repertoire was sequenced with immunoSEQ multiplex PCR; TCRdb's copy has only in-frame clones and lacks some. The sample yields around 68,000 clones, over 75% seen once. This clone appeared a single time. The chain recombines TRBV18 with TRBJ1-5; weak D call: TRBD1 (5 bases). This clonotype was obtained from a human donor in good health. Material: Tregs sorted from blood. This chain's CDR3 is CASSPTGYSNQPQHF. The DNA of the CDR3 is TGTGCCAGCTCACCTACAGGTTATAGCAATCAGCCCCAGCATTTT.